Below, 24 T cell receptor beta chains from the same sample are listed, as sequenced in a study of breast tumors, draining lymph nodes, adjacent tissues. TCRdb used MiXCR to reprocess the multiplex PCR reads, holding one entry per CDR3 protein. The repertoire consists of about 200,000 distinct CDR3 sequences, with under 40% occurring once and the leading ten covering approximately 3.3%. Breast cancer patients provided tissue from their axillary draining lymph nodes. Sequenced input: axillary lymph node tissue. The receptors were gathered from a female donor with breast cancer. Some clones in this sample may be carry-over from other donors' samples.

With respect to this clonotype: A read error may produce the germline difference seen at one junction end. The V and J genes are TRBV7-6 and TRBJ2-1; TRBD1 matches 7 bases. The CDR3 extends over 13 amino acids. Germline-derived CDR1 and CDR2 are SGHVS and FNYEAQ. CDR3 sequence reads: CASSLVTGNGQFF. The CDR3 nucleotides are TGTGCCAGCAGCTTAGTGACAGGGAATGGGCAGTTCTTC.

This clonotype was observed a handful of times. CDR3 sequence: CAWIPDIGAGELFF. The CDR3, as DNA: TGTGCCTGGATCCCGGACATTGGGGCCGGGGAGCTGTTTTTT. The rearrangement links TRBV30 to TRBJ2-2, with a weak D call TRBD1 (5 bases). The CDR3 is 14 amino acids. The germline V gene encodes CDR1 GTSNPN and CDR2 SVGIG (reference sequence). Trimming stripped 4 bases from V and 6 bases from J, with 15 bases between.

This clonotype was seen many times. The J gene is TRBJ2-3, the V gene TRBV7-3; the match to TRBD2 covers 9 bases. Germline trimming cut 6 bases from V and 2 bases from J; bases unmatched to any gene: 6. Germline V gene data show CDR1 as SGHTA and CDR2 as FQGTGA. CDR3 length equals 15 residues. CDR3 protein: CASSLAGEATDTQYF. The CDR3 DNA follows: TGTGCCAGCAGTTTAGCGGGAGAAGCCACAGATACGCAGTATTTT.

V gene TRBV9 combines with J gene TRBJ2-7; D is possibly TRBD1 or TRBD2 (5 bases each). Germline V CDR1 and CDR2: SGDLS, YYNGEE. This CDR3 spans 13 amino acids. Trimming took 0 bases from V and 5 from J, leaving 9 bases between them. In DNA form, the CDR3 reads TGTGCCAGCAGCGTAGTAGTGGGGGACGAGCAGTACTTC. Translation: CASSVVVGDEQYF.

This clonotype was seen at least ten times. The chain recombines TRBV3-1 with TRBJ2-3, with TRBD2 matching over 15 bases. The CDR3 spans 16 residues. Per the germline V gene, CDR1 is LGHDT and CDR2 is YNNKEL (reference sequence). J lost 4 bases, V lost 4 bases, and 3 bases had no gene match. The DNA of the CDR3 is TGTGCCAGCAGCCGAGGACTAGCGGGAGGGGCAGATACGCAGTATTTT. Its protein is CASSRGLAGGADTQYF.

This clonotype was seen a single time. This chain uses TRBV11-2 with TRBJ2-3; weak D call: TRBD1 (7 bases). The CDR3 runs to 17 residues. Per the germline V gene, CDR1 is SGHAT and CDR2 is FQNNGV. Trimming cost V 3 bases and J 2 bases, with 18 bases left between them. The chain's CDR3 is CASSLRVRGAYTDTQYF. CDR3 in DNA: TGTGCCAGCAGCTTGAGAGTCAGGGGGGCTTACACAGATACGCAGTATTTT.

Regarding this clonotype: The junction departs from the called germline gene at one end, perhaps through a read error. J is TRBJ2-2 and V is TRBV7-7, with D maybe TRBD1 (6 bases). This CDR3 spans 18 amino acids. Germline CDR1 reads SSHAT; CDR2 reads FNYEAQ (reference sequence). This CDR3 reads CASSPETRTQGNTGELFF. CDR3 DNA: TGTGCTAGCAGCCCAGAGACACGGACACAGGGCAACACCGGGGAGCTGTTTTTT. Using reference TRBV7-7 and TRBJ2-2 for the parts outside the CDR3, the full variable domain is GAGVSQSPRYKVTKRGQDVTLRCDPISSHATLYWYQQALGQGPEFLTYFNYEAQPDKSGLPSDRFSAERPEGSISTLTIQRTEQRDSAMYRCASSPETRTQGNTGELFFGEGSRLTVL.

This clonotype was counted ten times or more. CDR3 bases: TGCAGTGCCTACTATCTAGCGGGAGGCCTTCCAGAGCAGTACTTC. Amino acids: CSAYYLAGGLPEQYF. This chain connects TRBV20-1 to TRBJ2-7, with TRBD2 matching over 11 bases. The V segment lost 6 bases and the J segment 7 bases; nucleotides outside the gene matches: 14. Germline lookup yields CDR1 DFQATT and CDR2 SNEGSKA (reference sequence). This CDR3 contains 15 residues.

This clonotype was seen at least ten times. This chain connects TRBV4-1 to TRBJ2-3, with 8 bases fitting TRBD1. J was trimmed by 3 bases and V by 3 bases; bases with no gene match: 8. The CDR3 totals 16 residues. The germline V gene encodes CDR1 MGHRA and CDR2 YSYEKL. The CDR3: CASSHRQGTGTDTQYF. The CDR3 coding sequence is TGCGCCAGCAGCCATCGACAGGGGACCGGTACAGATACGCAGTATTTT.

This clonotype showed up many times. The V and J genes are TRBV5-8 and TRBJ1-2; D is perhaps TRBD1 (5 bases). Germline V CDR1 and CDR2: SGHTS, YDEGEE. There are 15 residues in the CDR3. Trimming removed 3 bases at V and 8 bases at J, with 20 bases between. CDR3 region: CASSSGGGLKRGYTF. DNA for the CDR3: TGTGCCAGCAGCTCCGGGGGGGGTTTGAAGCGAGGCTACACCTTC. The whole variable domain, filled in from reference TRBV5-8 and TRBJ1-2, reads EAGVTQSPTHLIKTRGQQATLRCSPISGHTSVYWYQQALGLGLQFLLWYDEGEERNRGNFPPRFSGRQFPNYSSELNVNALELEDSALYLCASSSGGGLKRGYTFGSGTRLTVV.

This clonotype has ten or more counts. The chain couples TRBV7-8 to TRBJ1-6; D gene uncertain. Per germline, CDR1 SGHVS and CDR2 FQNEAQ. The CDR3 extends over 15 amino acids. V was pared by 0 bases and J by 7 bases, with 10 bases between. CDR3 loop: CASSLASRANSPLHF. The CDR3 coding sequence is TGTGCCAGCAGCTTAGCCTCAAGGGCCAATTCACCCCTCCACTTT.

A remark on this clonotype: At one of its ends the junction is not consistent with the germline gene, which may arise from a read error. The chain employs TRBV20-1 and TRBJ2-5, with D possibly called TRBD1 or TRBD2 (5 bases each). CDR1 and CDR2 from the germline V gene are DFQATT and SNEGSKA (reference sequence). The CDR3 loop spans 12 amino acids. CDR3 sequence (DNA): TGCAGTGCTGTTAGGGACCAAGAGACCCCGTACTTC. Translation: CSAVRDQETPYF.

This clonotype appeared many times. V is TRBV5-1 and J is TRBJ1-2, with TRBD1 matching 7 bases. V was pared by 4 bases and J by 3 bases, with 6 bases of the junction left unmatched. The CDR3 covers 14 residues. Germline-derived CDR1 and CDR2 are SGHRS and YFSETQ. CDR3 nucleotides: TGCGCCAGCAGCCGGGACAGTCCGTACTATGGCTACACCTTC. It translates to CASSRDSPYYGYTF.

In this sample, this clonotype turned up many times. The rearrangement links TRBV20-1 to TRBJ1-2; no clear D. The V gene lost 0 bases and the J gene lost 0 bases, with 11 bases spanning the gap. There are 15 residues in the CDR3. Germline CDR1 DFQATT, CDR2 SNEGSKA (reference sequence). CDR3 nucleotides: TGCAGTGCTAGAGATCCGTTAAAGACTAACTATGGCTACACCTTC. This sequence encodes CSARDPLKTNYGYTF.

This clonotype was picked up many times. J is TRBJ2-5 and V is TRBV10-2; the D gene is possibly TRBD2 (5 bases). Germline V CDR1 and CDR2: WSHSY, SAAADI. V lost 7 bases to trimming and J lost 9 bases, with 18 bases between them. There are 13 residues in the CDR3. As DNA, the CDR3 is TGCGCCAGCACAAGGTCTCGGGCCGGGGCCCAGTACTTC. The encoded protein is CASTRSRAGAQYF.

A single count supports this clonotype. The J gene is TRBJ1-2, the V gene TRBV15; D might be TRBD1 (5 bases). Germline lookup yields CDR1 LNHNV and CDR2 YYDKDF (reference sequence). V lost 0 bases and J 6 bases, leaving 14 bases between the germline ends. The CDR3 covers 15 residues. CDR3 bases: TGTGCCACCAGCAGAGATCCAGGGCTTAAGGATGGCTACACCTTC. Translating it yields CATSRDPGLKDGYTF.

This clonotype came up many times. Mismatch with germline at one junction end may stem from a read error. The CDR3 DNA reads TGTGCCAGTAGTATAGGGACTAGCGGGAGGGCGGGAGTTTTC. Translated: CASSIGTSGRAGVF. The chain is built from TRBV19 and TRBJ2-1; 15 bases are a match to TRBD2. The length of the CDR3 is 14 residues. Per germline, CDR1 LNHDA and CDR2 SQIVND (reference sequence).

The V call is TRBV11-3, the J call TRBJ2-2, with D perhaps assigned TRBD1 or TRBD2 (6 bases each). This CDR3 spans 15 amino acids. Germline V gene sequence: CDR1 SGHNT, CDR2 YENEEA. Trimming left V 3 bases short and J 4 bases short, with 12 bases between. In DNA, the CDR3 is TGTGCCAGCAGCTTGGGGGGCCGGTCCACCGGGGAGCTGTTTTTT. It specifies CASSLGGRSTGELFF.

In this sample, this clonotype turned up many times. This CDR3 is CASSLGGQEETQYF. Here the CDR3 DNA reads TGTGCCAGCAGTTTAGGGGGACAGGAAGAGACCCAGTACTTC. The chain uses TRBV12-3 or TRBV12-4 and TRBJ2-5; 8 bases fit TRBD1. After removal of 1 base from V and 3 bases from J, the junction contained 1 base not matched to a gene. This CDR3 is 14 amino acids long.

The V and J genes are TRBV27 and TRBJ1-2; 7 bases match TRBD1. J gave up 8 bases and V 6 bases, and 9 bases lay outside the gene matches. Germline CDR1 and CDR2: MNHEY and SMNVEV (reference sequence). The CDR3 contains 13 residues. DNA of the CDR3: TGTGCCAGCAGGGCAAGACAGGGTTGGGGCTACACCTTC. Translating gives CASRARQGWGYTF.

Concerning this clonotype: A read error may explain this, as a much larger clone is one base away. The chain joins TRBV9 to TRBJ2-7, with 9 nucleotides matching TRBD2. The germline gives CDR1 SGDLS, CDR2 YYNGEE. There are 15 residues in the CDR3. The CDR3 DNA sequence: TGTGCCAGCAGCTTCGCCGGGACTAGCAACTACGAGCAGTGCTTC. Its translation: CASSFAGTSNYEQCF.

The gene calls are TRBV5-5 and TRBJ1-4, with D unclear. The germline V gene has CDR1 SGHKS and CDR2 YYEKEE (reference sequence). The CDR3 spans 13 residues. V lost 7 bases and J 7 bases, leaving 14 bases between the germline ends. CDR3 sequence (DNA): TGTGCCAGCCTACGGGTTGGAGGTGAAAAACTGTTTTTT. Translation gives CASLRVGGEKLFF.

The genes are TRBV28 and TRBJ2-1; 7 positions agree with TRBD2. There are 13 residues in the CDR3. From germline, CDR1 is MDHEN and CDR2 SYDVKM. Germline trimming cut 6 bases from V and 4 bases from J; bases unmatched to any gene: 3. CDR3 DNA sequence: TGTGCCAGCAGGAGCGGGGATTACAATGAGCAGTTCTTC. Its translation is CASRSGDYNEQFF.

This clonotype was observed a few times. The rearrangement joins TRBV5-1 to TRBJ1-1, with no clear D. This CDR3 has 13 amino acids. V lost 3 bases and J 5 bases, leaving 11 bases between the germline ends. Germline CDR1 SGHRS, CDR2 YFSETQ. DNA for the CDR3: TGCGCCAGCAGCTCCGACCCGGCTACTGAAGCTTTCTTT. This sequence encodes CASSSDPATEAFF.